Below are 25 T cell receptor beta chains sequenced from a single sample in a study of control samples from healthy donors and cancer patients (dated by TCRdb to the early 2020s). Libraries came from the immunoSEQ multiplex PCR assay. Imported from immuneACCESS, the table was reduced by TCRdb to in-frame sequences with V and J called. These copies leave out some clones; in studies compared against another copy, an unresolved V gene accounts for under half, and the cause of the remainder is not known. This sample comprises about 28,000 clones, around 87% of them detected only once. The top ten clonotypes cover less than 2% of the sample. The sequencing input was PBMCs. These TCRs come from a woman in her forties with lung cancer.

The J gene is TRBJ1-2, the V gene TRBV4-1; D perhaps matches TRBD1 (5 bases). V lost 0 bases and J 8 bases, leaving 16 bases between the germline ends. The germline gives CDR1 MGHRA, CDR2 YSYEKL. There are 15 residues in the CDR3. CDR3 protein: CASSQEFRDLGGYTF. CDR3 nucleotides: TGCGCCAGCAGCCAAGAGTTCCGGGACTTGGGGGGCTACACCTTC.

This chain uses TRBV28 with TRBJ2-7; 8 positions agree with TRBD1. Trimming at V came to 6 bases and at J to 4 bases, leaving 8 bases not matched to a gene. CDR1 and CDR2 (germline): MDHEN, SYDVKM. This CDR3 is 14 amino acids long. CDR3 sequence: CASSDGQGVYEQYF. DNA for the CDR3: TGTGCCAGCAGCGATGGACAGGGAGTATACGAGCAGTACTTC.

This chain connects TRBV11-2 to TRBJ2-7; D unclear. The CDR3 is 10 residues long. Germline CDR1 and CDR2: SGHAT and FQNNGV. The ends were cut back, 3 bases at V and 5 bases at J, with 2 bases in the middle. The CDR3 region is CASSFHEQYF. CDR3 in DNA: TGTGCCAGCAGCTTTCACGAGCAGTACTTC.

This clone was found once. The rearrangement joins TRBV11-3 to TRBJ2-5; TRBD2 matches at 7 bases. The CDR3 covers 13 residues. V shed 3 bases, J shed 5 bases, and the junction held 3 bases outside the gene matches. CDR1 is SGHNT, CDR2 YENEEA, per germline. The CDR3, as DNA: TGTGCCAGCAGCTTCGGGGGGAGGGAGACCCAGTACTTC. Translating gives CASSFGGRETQYF. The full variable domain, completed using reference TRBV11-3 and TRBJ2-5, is EAGVVQSPRYKIIEKKQPVAFWCNPISGHNTLYWYLQNLGQGPELLIRYENEEAVDDSQLPKDRFSAERLKGVDSTLKIQPAELGDSAVYLCASSFGGRETQYFGPGTRLLVL.

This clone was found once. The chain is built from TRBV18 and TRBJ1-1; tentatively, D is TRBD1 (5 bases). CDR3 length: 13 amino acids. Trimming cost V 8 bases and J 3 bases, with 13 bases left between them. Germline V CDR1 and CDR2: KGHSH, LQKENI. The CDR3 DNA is TGTGCCAGCGGGGGTCAGCCCTACACTGAAGCTTTCTTT. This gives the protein CASGGQPYTEAFF.

CDR3 DNA: TGTGCCAGCAGCTCCCCGAACGAGGGAAAAAACATTCAGTACTTC. Encoded protein: CASSSPNEGKNIQYF. The genes are TRBV7-9 and TRBJ2-4, with D possibly matching TRBD2 (5 bases). Germline loops: CDR1 SEHNR, CDR2 FQNEAQ (reference sequence). The CDR3 sequence is 15 residues long. The V gene lost 4 bases and the J gene lost 4 bases, with 14 bases spanning the gap.

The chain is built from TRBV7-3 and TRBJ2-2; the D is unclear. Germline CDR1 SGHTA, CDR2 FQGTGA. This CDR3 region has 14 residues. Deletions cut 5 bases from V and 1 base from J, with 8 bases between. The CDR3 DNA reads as TGTGCCAGCAGCCTGGACGGGAACACCGGGGAGCTGTTTTTT. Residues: CASSLDGNTGELFF.

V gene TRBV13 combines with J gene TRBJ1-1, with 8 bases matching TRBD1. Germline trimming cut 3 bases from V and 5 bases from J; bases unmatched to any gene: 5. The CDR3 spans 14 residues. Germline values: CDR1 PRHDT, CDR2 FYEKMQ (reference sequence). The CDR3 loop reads CASSFRTGRTEAFF. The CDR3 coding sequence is TGTGCCAGCAGCTTCCGGACAGGGCGGACTGAAGCTTTCTTT.

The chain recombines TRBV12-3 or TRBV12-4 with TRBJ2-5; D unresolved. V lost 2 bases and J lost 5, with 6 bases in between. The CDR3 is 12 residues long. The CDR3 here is CASSLTRETQYF. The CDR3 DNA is TGTGCCAGCAGTTTAACACGGGAGACCCAGTACTTC.

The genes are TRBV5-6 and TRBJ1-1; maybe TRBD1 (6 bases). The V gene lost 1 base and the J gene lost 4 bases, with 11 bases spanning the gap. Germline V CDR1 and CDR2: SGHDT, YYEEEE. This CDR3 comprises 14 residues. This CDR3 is CASSLRGASTEAFF. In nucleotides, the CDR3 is TGTGCCAGCAGCTTGAGGGGGGCGAGCACTGAAGCTTTCTTT.

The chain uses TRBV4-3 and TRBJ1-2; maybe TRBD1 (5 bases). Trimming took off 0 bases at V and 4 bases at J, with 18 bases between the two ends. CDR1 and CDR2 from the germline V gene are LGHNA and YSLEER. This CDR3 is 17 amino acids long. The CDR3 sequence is CASSQDGMGGMVYGYTF. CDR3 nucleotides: TGCGCCAGCAGCCAAGATGGAATGGGGGGGATGGTCTATGGCTACACCTTC.

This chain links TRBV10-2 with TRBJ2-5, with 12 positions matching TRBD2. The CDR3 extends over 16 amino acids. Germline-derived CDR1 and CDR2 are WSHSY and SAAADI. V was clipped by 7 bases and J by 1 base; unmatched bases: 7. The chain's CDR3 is CASTRTSGVRQETQYF. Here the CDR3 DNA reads TGCGCCAGCACTAGGACTAGCGGGGTGCGCCAAGAGACCCAGTACTTC.

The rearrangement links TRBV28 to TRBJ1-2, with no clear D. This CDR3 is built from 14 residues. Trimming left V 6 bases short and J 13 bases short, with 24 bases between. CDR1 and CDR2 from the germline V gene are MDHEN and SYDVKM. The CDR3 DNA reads TGTGCCAGCAGGGAAGGCGACCGCCAAGTTGGTGGCACCTTC. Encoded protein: CASREGDRQVGGTF.

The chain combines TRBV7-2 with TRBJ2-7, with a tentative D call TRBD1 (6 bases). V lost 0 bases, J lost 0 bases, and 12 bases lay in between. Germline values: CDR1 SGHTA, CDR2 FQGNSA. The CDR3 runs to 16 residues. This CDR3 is CASSLAPGAISYEQYF. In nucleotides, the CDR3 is TGTGCCAGCAGCTTAGCCCCAGGGGCAATCTCCTACGAGCAGTACTTC. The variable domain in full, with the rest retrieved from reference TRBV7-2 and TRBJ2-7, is GAGVSQSPSNKVTEKGKDVELRCDPISGHTALYWYRQSLGQGLEFLIYFQGNSAPDKSGLPSDRFSAERTGGSVSTLTIQRTQQEDSAVYLCASSLAPGAISYEQYFGPGTRLTVT.

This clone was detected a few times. In DNA, the CDR3 is TGCGCCAGCAGCTGGGGACAGGCGGCAGGCGAGCAGTACTTC. Translation gives CASSWGQAAGEQYF. The rearrangement uses TRBV5-1 and TRBJ2-7, with 8 positions matching TRBD1. From germline, CDR1 is SGHRS and CDR2 YFSETQ. There are 14 residues in the CDR3. J lost 6 bases, V lost 3 bases, and 8 bases had no gene match.

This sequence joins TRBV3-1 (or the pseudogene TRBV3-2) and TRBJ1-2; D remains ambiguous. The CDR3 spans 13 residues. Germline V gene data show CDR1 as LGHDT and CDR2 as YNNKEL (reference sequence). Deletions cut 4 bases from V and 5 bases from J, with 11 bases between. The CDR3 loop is CASSRSTEYGYTF. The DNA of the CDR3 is TGTGCCAGCAGCCGGTCGACGGAATATGGCTACACCTTC.

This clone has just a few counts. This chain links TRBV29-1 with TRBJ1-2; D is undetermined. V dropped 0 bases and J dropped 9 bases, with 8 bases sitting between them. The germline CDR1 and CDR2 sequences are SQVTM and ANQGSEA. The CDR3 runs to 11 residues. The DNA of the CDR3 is TGCAGCGTTGAAGAGCGCGGGCGCTACACCTTC. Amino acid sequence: CSVEERGRYTF.

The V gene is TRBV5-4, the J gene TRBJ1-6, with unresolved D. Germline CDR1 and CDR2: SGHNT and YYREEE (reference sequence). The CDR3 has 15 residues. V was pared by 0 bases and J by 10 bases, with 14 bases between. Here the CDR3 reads CASSLGGSGVSPLHF. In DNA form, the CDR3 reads TGTGCCAGCAGCTTGGGCGGCAGTGGCGTATCACCCCTCCACTTT. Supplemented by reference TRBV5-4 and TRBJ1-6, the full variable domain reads ETGVTQSPTHLIKTRGQQVTLRCSSQSGHNTVSWYQQALGQGPQFIFQYYREEENGRGNFPPRFSGLQFPNYSSELNVNALELDDSALYLCASSLGGSGVSPLHFGNGTRLTVT.

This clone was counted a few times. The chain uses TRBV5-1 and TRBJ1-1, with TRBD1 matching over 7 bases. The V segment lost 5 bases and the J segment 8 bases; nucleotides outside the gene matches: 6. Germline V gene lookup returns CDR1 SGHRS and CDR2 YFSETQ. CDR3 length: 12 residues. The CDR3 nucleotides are TGCGCCAGCAGGGTAGGGGGCTACGAAGCTTTCTTT. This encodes CASRVGGYEAFF.

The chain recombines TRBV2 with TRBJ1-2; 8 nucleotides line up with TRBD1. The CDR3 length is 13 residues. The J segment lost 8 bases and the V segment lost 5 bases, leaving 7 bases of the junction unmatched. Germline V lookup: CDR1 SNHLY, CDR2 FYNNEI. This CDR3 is CASSTGTGLGYTF. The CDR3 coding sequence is TGTGCCAGCAGTACCGGGACAGGTTTAGGCTACACCTTC.

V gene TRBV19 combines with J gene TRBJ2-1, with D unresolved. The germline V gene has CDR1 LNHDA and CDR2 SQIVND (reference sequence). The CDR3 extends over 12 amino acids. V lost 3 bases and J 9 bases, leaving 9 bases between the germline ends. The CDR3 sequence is CASSIGMSEQFF. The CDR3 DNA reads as TGTGCCAGTAGTATCGGAATGAGTGAGCAGTTCTTC. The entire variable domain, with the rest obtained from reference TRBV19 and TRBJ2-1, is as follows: DGGITQSPKYLFRKEGQNVTLSCEQNLNHDAMYWYRQDPGQGLRLIYYSQIVNDFQKGDIAEGYSVSREKKESFPLTVTSAQKNPTAFYLCASSIGMSEQFFGPGTRLTVL.

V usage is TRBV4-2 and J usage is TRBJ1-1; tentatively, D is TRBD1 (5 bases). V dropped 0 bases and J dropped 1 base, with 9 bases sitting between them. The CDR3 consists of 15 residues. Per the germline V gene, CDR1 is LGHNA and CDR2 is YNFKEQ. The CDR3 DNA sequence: TGTGCCAGCAGCCAAGAAGGGACTGAGAACACTGAAGCTTTCTTT. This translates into CASSQEGTENTEAFF.

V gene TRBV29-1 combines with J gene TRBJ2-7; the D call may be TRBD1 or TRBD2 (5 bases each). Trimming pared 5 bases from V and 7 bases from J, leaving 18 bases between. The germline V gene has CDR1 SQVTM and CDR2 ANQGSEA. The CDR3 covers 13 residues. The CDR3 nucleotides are TGCAGCGTTTGCCTGACAGCTTCGGGGGAGCAGTACTTC. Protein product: CSVCLTASGEQYF.

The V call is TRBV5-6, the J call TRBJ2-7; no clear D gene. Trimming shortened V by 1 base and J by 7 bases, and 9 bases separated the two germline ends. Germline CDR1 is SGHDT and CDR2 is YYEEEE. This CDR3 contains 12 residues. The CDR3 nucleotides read TGTGCCAGCAGCTTGACTGGTGCGGAGCAGTACTTC. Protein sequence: CASSLTGAEQYF.

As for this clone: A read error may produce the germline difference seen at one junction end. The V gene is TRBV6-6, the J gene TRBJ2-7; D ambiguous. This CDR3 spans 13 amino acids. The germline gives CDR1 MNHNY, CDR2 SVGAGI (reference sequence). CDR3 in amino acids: CASSYSPSDEQYF. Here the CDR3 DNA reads TGTGCCAGCAGTTACTCCCCCTCCGACGAGCAGTACTTC.